The TCR beta chain described here comes from a study of blood T cell repertoires in COVID-19. This CDR3 spans 13 amino acids. The germline CDR1 and CDR2 sequences are SEHNR and FQNEAQ (reference sequence). V was clipped by 5 bases and J by 10 bases; unmatched bases: 8. TCRdb's copy holds only in-frame clones and misses some; the assay was immunoSEQ multiplex PCR. The sample contains 150,000 to 190,000 clones, about 79% of which appear only once. The specimen was peripheral blood. The chain carries TRBV7-9 and TRBJ2-1; 7 bases are shared with TRBD1. The clonotype originates from a woman aged 50 to 65 with acute or convalescent COVID-19. As DNA, the CDR3 is TGTGCCAGCAGCCAGACAGGGCCTGGGGAGCAGTTCTTC. The encoded protein is CASSQTGPGEQFF.